This T cell receptor (beta chain) is from a study of cytotoxic CD8 clonotypes in ibrutinib-treated CLL. This CDR3 has 15 amino acids. Germline-derived CDR1 and CDR2 are SGHRS and YFSETQ. Trimming cost V 4 bases and J 5 bases; bases outside gene matches: 6. Study-level points and caveats: Public clonotypes were uncommon and contracted or stayed stable on treatment. Researchers report that baseline clonality outpaced age-matched healthy donors and tracked circulating CD8+ T-cell counts.

A remark on this clone: Its cognate antigen is unknown.

Sequencing used immunoSEQ multiplex PCR; TCRdb keeps in-frame clones, though not all of them. The repertoire holds roughly 56,000 clones, with approximately 71% as singletons. This sequence originates from a human donor with chronic lymphocytic leukemia. The chain links TRBV5-1 to TRBJ2-5, with TRBD2 identical over 12 bases. The sequenced sample was PBMCs, obtained after 12 months of ibrutinib treatment. Here the CDR3 DNA reads TGCGCCAGCAGCACCCGACTAGCGGGAGTGGAGACCCAGTACTTC. The encoded protein is CASSTRLAGVETQYF. The entire variable domain, with the rest obtained from reference TRBV5-1 and TRBJ2-5, is as follows: KAGVTQTPRYLIKTRGQQVTLSCSPISGHRSVSWYQQTPGQGLQFLFEYFSETQRNKGNFPGRFSGRQFSNSRSEMNVSTLELGDSALYLCASSTRLAGVETQYFGPGTRLLVL.